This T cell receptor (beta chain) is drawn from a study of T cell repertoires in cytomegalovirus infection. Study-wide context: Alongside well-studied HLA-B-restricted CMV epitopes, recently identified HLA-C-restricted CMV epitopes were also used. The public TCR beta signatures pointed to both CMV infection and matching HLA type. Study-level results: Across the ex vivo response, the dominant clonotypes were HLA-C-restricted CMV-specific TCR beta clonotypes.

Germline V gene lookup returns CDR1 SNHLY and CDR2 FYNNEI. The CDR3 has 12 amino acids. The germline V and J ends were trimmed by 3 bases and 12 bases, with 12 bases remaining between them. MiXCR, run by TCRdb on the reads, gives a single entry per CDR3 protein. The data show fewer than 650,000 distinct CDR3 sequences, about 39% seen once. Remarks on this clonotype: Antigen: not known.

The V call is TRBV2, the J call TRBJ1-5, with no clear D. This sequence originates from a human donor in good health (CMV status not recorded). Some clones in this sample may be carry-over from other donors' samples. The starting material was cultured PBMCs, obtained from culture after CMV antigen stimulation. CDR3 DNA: TGTGCCAGCAGTGACGGGGTTTTCTTCCAGCATTTT. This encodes CASSDGVFFQHF.